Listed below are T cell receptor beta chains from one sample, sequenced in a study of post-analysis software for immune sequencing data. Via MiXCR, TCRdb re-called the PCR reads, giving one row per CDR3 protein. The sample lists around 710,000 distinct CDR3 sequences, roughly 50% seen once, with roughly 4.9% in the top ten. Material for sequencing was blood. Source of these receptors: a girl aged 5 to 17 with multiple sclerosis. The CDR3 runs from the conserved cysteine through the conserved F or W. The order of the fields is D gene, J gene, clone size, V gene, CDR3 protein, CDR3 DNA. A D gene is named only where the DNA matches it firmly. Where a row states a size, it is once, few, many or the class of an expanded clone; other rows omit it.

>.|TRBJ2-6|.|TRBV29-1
CSVLYRDDLSGANVLTF
TGCAGCGTTCTCTACCGGGACGACCTCTCTGGGGCCAACGTCCTGACTTTC
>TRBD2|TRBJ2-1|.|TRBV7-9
CASSSRTSSALEQFF
TGTGCCAGCAGCTCCAGGACTAGTAGCGCGCTTGAGCAGTTCTTC
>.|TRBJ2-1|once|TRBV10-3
CAITSDYNEQFF
TGTGCCATCACTAGCGACTACAATGAGCAGTTCTTC
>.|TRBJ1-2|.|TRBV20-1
CSAIPGSGFSGYTF
TGCAGTGCTATCCCGGGGTCAGGGTTCTCTGGCTACACCTTC
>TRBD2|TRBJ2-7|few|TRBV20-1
CSASTSGGLSYNEQYF
TGCAGTGCCTCTACTAGCGGGGGACTCTCCTACAATGAGCAGTACTTC
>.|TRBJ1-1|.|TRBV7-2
CASRPGGTNTEAFF
TGTGCCAGCAGGCCCGGGGGGACGAACACTGAAGCTTTCTTT
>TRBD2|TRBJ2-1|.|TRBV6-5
CASSYRLPRGDEQFF
TGTGCCAGCAGTTACAGGCTCCCACGGGGGGATGAGCAGTTCTTC
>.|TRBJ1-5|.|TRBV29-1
CSVGYSNQPQHF
TGCAGCGTTGGATATAGCAATCAGCCCCAGCATTTT
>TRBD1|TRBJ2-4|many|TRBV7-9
CASSFWDRGTKNIQYF
TGTGCCAGCAGCTTTTGGGACAGGGGCACCAAAAACATTCAGTACTTC
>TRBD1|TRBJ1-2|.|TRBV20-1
CSARRRGQGAYGYTF
TGCAGTGCTCGAAGGAGAGGACAGGGGGCGTATGGCTACACCTTC
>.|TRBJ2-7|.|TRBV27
CASSFARAHEQYF
TGTGCCAGCAGTTTCGCCAGGGCCCACGAGCAGTACTTC
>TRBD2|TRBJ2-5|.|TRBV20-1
CSASSDSSGGETQYF
TGCAGTGCTAGCTCCGACTCTAGCGGAGGGGAGACCCAGTACTTC
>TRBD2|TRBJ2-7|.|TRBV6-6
CASSYAGGWGEQYF
TGTGCCAGCAGTTACGCGGGAGGCTGGGGCGAGCAGTACTTC
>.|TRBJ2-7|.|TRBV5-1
CASSLELMGYEQYF
TGCGCCAGCAGCTTGGAACTAATGGGCTACGAGCAGTACTTC
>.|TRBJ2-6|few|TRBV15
CATSRDSPERALNVLTF
TGTGCCACCAGCAGAGATTCGCCAGAGCGTGCCCTCAACGTCCTGACTTTC
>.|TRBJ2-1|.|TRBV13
CASSGRTTYNEQFF
TGTGCCAGCAGCGGGAGGACAACCTACAATGAGCAGTTCTTC
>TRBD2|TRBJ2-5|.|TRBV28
CASSSPPREGKTQYF
TGTGCCAGCAGTTCGCCTCCCCGGGAGGGAAAGACCCAGTACTTC
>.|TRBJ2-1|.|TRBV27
CASSSLRGRNEQFF
TGTGCCAGCAGTTCCCTCAGGGGGAGGAATGAGCAGTTCTTC
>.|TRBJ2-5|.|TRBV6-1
CASSVRALPRETQYF
TGTGCCAGCAGTGTTCGGGCCCTCCCGAGGGAGACCCAGTACTTC
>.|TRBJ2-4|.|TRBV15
CATSRAPLAKNIQYF
TGTGCCACCAGCAGAGCCCCTCTAGCCAAAAACATTCAGTACTTC
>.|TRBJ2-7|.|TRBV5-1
CASSRTGLISEQYF
TGCGCCAGCAGCAGGACGGGCCTCATTTCCGAGCAGTACTTC
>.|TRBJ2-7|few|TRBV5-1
CASSPDDAGLYYEQYF
TGCGCCAGCAGCCCGGATGACGCGGGACTCTACTACGAGCAGTACTTC